This T cell receptor (beta chain) is drawn from a study of T-cell reconstitution after alpha-beta-depleted transplantation in children. V lost 4 bases to trimming and J lost 3 bases, with 13 bases between them. Germline loops: CDR1 MNHEY, CDR2 SMNVEV (reference sequence). The CDR3 is 16 residues long. Unique molecular identifiers featured in how the TCRbeta library was prepared. Each CDR3 protein gets one entry after TCRdb re-called the PCR reads with MiXCR. The table shows about 610,000 distinct CDR3 sequences, with roughly a tenth occurring only once. This clonotype was seen at least ten times. This sample comprised PBMCs from the stem cell graft donor, obtained from the stem cell graft. J is TRBJ2-6 and V is TRBV27; D is undetermined. This clonotype was obtained from a human donor who donated a stem cell graft to a child with acute myeloid leukemia. The CDR3 sequence is CASSSPWGSGANVLTF. CDR3 nucleotide sequence: TGTGCCAGCAGTTCCCCCTGGGGTAGTGGGGCCAACGTCCTGACTTTC. Based on the CDR3 plus reference TRBV27 and TRBJ2-6, the full variable domain is EAQVTQNPRYLITVTGKKLTVTCSQNMNHEYMSWYRQDPGLGLRQIYYSMNVEVTDKGDVPEGYKVSRKEKRNFPLILESPSPNQTSLYFCASSSPWGSGANVLTFGAGSRLTVL.